This T cell receptor beta chain is from a study of T cells in Graves' hyperthyroidism and ophthalmopathy. Germline-derived CDR1 and CDR2 are DFQATT and SNEGSKA (reference sequence). The CDR3 has 16 residues. Trimming took 5 bases from V and 2 from J, leaving 20 bases between them. The hyperthyroidism patients had all been newly diagnosed, and their disease duration was under 2 months. Their ages ranged from 18 to 65 years. Source material for PBMCs was 10 ml fresh peripheral blood. TCR beta CDR3 regions were amplified from RNA transcripts. HTBI primers were used for first-round RT-PCR of the TCR CDR3. TCRdb passed the multiplex PCR reads through MiXCR, listing each CDR3 protein once. Of 300,000 to 400,000 distinct CDR3 sequences in the sample, 18% were seen once. In its sample, this clonotype was seen many times. What it binds is unknown. General study findings and limits: Expanded thyroid clonotypes (above 0.001) were mostly also found in blood. A model of 13 V-J pairs discriminated ophthalmopathy from stable hyperthyroidism.

Sequenced sample: blood. The chain employs TRBV20-1 and TRBJ2-3; possible D gene TRBD2, 6 bases. The TCR was taken from a woman aged 45-59 years with Graves' hyperthyroidism. The CDR3 DNA reads as TGCAGTGCTTTTCGTAGCGGCCTCACCCCCACAGATACGCAGTATTTT. Amino acids: CSAFRSGLTPTDTQYF.